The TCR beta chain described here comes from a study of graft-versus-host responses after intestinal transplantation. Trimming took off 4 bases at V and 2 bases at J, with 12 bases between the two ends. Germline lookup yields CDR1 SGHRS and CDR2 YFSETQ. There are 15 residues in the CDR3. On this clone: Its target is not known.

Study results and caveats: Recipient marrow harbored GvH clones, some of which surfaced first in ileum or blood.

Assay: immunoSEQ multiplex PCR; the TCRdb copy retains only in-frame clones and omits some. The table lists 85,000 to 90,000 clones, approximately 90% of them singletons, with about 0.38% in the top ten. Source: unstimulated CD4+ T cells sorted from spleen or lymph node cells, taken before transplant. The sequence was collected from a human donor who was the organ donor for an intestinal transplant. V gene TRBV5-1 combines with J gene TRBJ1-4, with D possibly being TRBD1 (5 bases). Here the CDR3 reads CASSPGGSTNEKLFF. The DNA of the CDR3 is TGCGCCAGCAGCCCCGGGGGATCTACTAATGAAAAACTGTTTTTT.